A single sample gave rise to the 30 T cell receptor beta chains below, sequenced in a study of T cell responses to AZD1222 COVID-19 vaccine. Sequenced by immunoSEQ multiplex PCR; TCRdb stores in-frame clones only, minus some. The sample lists roughly 100,000 clones, about 89% occurring once. Here the sequenced sample was peripheral blood, taken on day 0 of AZD1222 vaccination. The source of these receptors is an adult in good health.

This chain links TRBV6-5 with TRBJ1-6; D remains unclear. Germline CDR1 and CDR2: MNHEY and SVGAGI. The CDR3 extends over 14 amino acids. Trimming took 5 bases from V and 4 from J, leaving 9 bases between them. CDR3 region: CASSPAGYNSPLHF. The CDR3 DNA sequence: TGTGCCAGCAGTCCGGCAGGTTATAATTCACCCCTCCACTTT.

The rearrangement uses TRBV12-5 and TRBJ2-1, with D possibly matching TRBD2 (5 bases). Trimming stripped 5 bases from V and 5 bases from J, with 13 bases between. This CDR3 has 14 amino acids. The germline V gene encodes CDR1 LGHNT and CDR2 FRNRAP. The CDR3 here is CASGPFGVHNEQFF. CDR3 sequence (DNA): TGTGCTAGTGGTCCCTTCGGGGTACACAATGAGCAGTTCTTC.

This clone was detected once. The chain is built from TRBV3-1 (or the pseudogene TRBV3-2) and TRBJ1-4, with D maybe TRBD1 (5 bases). Trimming took off 2 bases at V and 6 bases at J, with 13 bases between the two ends. The CDR3 has 15 amino acids. Germline assignment: CDR1 LGHDT and CDR2 YNNKEL (reference sequence). This CDR3 is CASSQTQGVDEKLFF. In DNA, the CDR3 is TGTGCCAGCAGCCAAACCCAGGGTGTAGATGAAAAACTGTTTTTT.

The rearrangement joins TRBV4-3 to TRBJ1-2; no clear D. The length of the CDR3 is 14 residues. Trimming left V 0 bases short and J 8 bases short, with 13 bases between. CDR1 LGHNA and CDR2 YSLEER come from the germline V gene. Written as DNA, the CDR3 is TGCGCCAGCAGCCAAGATATGAACAGACGAGGCTACACCTTC. Translated, it gives CASSQDMNRRGYTF.

V gene TRBV7-8 combines with J gene TRBJ2-7; TRBD2 agrees at 7 bases. V trimming: 3 bases; J trimming: 3 bases; junction bases outside the gene matches: 2. This CDR3 spans 13 amino acids. Germline V gene lookup returns CDR1 SGHVS and CDR2 FQNEAQ. CDR3 in DNA: TGTGCCAGCAGCTTTGGGGGGGACTACGAGCAGTACTTC. Translation: CASSFGGDYEQYF.

This clone was detected only a few times. The rearrangement links TRBV10-1 to TRBJ2-3; D not resolved. Deletions cut 5 bases from V and 5 bases from J, with 14 bases between. This CDR3 is 14 amino acids long. Per the germline V gene, CDR1 is WNHNN and CDR2 is SYGVQD (reference sequence). The CDR3 loop is CASSPDWQVDTQYF. CDR3 bases: TGCGCCAGCAGTCCCGACTGGCAGGTAGATACGCAGTATTTT.

This chain joins TRBV3-1 (or the pseudogene TRBV3-2) and TRBJ1-2; D gene ambiguous. The CDR3 runs to 16 residues. Trimming took 2 bases from V and 8 from J, leaving 21 bases between them. Germline lookup yields CDR1 LGHDT and CDR2 YNNKEL (reference sequence). In nucleotides, the CDR3 is TGTGCCAGCAGCCAAATCTTAGGCGGAGACACTAGAGGCTACACCTTC. Its protein product is CASSQILGGDTRGYTF.

The rearrangement uses TRBV6-2 or TRBV6-3 and TRBJ2-7, with 8 bases fitting TRBD2. V trimming: 6 bases; J trimming: 6 bases; junction bases outside the gene matches: 4. The germline gives CDR1 MNHEY, CDR2 SVGEGT. The length of the CDR3 is 12 residues. The CDR3 DNA follows: TGTGCCAGCAGCGGGGGGGGGCGCGAGCAGTACTTC. This sequence encodes CASSGGGREQYF.

V usage is TRBV7-2 and J usage is TRBJ1-3; tentative D call: TRBD1 (6 bases). Germline V gene lookup returns CDR1 SGHTA and CDR2 FQGNSA. The CDR3 has 15 residues. V lost 5 bases and J lost 0, with 11 bases in between. CDR3: CASSNRVGSGNTIYF. DNA for the CDR3: TGTGCCAGCAGCAACAGGGTTGGCTCTGGAAACACCATATATTTT. The variable domain in full, with the rest retrieved from reference TRBV7-2 and TRBJ1-3, is GAGVSQSPSNKVTEKGKDVELRCDPISGHTALYWYRQSLGQGLEFLIYFQGNSAPDKSGLPSDRFSAERTGGSVSTLTIQRTQQEDSAVYLCASSNRVGSGNTIYFGEGSWLTVV.

The chain carries TRBV5-4 and TRBJ1-2, with unresolved D. Germline values: CDR1 SGHNT, CDR2 YYREEE (reference sequence). The CDR3 extends over 13 amino acids. V was clipped by 0 bases and J by 3 bases, with 6 bases between them. The CDR3 here is CASSLVAHYGYTF. CDR3 nucleotides: TGTGCCAGCAGCTTGGTTGCCCACTATGGCTACACCTTC.

The V call is TRBV6-4, the J call TRBJ2-3; D gene unclear. The CDR3 loop spans 14 amino acids. V lost 0 bases to trimming and J lost 2 bases, with 6 bases between them. Germline loops: CDR1 MRHNA, CDR2 SNTAGT. In DNA form, the CDR3 reads TGTGCCAGCAGTGACTCTCCCGACACAGATACGCAGTATTTT. Amino acid sequence: CASSDSPDTDTQYF.

V gene TRBV2 combines with J gene TRBJ2-6; no reliable D call. Germline V gene lookup returns CDR1 SNHLY and CDR2 FYNNEI. The CDR3 is 16 amino acids. Trimming stripped 0 bases from V and 2 bases from J, with 8 bases between. The CDR3 here is CASSEARPAGANVLTF. For the CDR3, the DNA is TGTGCCAGCAGTGAAGCGCGCCCGGCTGGGGCCAACGTCCTGACTTTC.

The gene calls are TRBV2 and TRBJ1-1; perhaps TRBD1 as D (6 bases). V lost 0 bases and J 7 bases, leaving 9 bases between the germline ends. This CDR3 comprises 13 residues. The germline gives CDR1 SNHLY, CDR2 FYNNEI. CDR3 sequence: CASSEALRGEAFF. The CDR3 nucleotides read TGTGCCAGCAGTGAAGCGCTCAGGGGTGAAGCTTTCTTT. The whole variable domain, remainder taken from reference TRBV2 and TRBJ1-1, is EPEVTQTPSHQVTQMGQEVILRCVPISNHLYFYWYRQILGQKVEFLVSFYNNEISEKSEIFDDQFSVERPDGSNFTLKIRSTKLEDSAMYFCASSEALRGEAFFGQGTRLTVV.

The V gene is TRBV6-1, the J gene TRBJ1-2; TRBD1 aligns across 7 bases. Germline V gene lookup returns CDR1 MNHNS and CDR2 SASEGT. The CDR3 is 14 residues long. With V trimmed by 3 bases and J by 4 bases, 5 bases remained unmatched. The CDR3 DNA is TGTGCCAGCAGTGAGACAGGGTCAGCCTATGGCTACACCTTC. Translation gives CASSETGSAYGYTF.

This chain connects TRBV6-5 to TRBJ1-4, with TRBD1 matching 7 bases. In germline, CDR1 is MNHEY, CDR2 SVGAGI. CDR3 length: 14 residues. J lost 7 bases, V lost 5 bases, and 7 bases had no gene match. CDR3: CASSLGQTPEKLFF. In DNA, the CDR3 is TGTGCCAGCAGTCTGGGACAGACACCTGAAAAACTGTTTTTT.

The gene calls are TRBV7-7 and TRBJ2-5, with D tentatively TRBD1 or TRBD2 (5 bases each). This CDR3 has 13 amino acids. Germline V gene data show CDR1 as SSHAT and CDR2 as FNYEAQ (reference sequence). CDR3: CASSRDRKETQYF. The CDR3 nucleotides are TGTGCTAGCTCAAGGGACCGAAAAGAGACCCAGTACTTC.

This clone occurred once. The V call is TRBV11-3, the J call TRBJ1-6, with a possible D match to TRBD1 (6 bases). V was trimmed by 3 bases and J by 10 bases, leaving 16 bases between them. Germline V lookup: CDR1 SGHNT, CDR2 YENEEA. The CDR3 is 15 residues long. Written as DNA, the CDR3 is TGTGCCAGCAGCTTGACAGGCGATTCCGGCTCACCCCTCCACTTT. Amino acid sequence: CASSLTGDSGSPLHF.

The CDR3 is CASSLASGADTQYF. CDR3 DNA: TGTGCCAGCAGCTTGGCCTCGGGGGCGGATACGCAGTATTTT. The rearrangement joins TRBV5-4 to TRBJ2-3; either TRBD1 or TRBD2 may supply D (6 bases each). The CDR3 runs to 14 residues. Trimming removed 0 bases at V and 6 bases at J, with 11 bases between. Germline CDR1 reads SGHNT; CDR2 reads YYREEE (reference sequence).

In this sample, this clone turned up once. V is TRBV6-5 and J is TRBJ2-7; TRBD2 matches at 8 bases. The CDR3 is made up of 14 amino acids. The V gene end was trimmed by 7 bases and the J gene end by 0 bases; junction bases not matched to a gene: 5. CDR1 and CDR2 from the germline V gene are MNHEY and SVGAGI. The CDR3 reads CASISLAGSYEQYF. For the CDR3, the DNA is TGTGCCAGCATCTCTCTAGCGGGCTCCTACGAGCAGTACTTC.

The V gene is TRBV30, the J gene TRBJ1-3, with D uncertain. Germline V gene data show CDR1 as GTSNPN and CDR2 as SVGIG (reference sequence). Trimming removed 0 bases at V and 8 bases at J, with 8 bases between. This CDR3 comprises 12 residues. The CDR3 DNA reads TGTGCCTGGAGTGTACCGGGATACACCATATATTTT. Protein sequence: CAWSVPGYTIYF.

The chain links TRBV2 to TRBJ1-4; D not resolved. V dropped 4 bases and J dropped 5 bases, with 8 bases sitting between them. Looked up from germline, CDR1 is SNHLY and CDR2 is FYNNEI. This CDR3 has 13 amino acids. The chain's CDR3 is CASSGKSNEKLFF. Written as DNA, the CDR3 is TGTGCCAGCAGTGGGAAATCAAATGAAAAACTGTTTTTT.

This rearrangement joins TRBV9 to TRBJ1-1; D not resolved. Germline lookup yields CDR1 SGDLS and CDR2 YYNGEE. This CDR3 spans 16 amino acids. V was pared by 2 bases and J by 0 bases, with 14 bases between. The CDR3 loop reads CASSVVGKGMNTEAFF. The CDR3 nucleotides read TGTGCCAGCAGCGTGGTAGGGAAAGGCATGAACACTGAAGCTTTCTTT.

The rearrangement uses TRBV6-4 and TRBJ1-1, with D uncertain. The CDR3 is 14 residues long. Trimming cost V 10 bases and J 4 bases, with 19 bases left between them. The germline gives CDR1 MRHNA, CDR2 SNTAGT. The CDR3 DNA reads TGTGCCACTCCGATCGGGGAAGGCGGCACTGAAGCTTTCTTT. As protein: CATPIGEGGTEAFF.

CDR3 protein: CASSRTSDISGNTIYF. DNA for the CDR3: TGCGCCAGCAGCCGGACCTCGGACATCTCTGGAAACACCATATATTTT. The chain uses TRBV4-3 and TRBJ1-3; maybe TRBD1 (5 bases). Germline V lookup: CDR1 LGHNA, CDR2 YSLEER. Trimming removed 4 bases from V and 0 bases from J, with 13 bases in between. The CDR3 sequence is 16 residues long.

The chain employs TRBV7-2 and TRBJ1-1, with D unclear. Germline CDR1 is SGHTA and CDR2 is FQGNSA. Trimming removed 5 bases from V and 4 bases from J, with 8 bases in between. CDR3 length equals 12 residues. CDR3 bases: TGTGCCAGCAGCCCTCTCAGCACTGAAGCTTTCTTT. Protein: CASSPLSTEAFF.

This sequence joins TRBV13 and TRBJ1-6; D is undetermined. Germline values: CDR1 PRHDT, CDR2 FYEKMQ (reference sequence). V lost 1 base and J 6 bases, leaving 13 bases between the germline ends. The CDR3 sequence is 16 residues long. As DNA, the CDR3 is TGTGCCAGCAGCTTAGAAGGCAGAGGCTTTAATTCACCCCTCCACTTT. As protein: CASSLEGRGFNSPLHF.

J is TRBJ2-7 and V is TRBV4-1; 11 bases align to TRBD2. Germline V gives CDR1 MGHRA, CDR2 YSYEKL. Trimming removed 3 bases from V and 2 bases from J; junction bases left unmatched: 6. The CDR3 has 16 amino acids. CDR3 DNA: TGCGCCAGCAGCCATTCTCCGGGACTAGCGGCCTACGAGCAGTACTTC. Translated, it gives CASSHSPGLAAYEQYF.

This chain joins TRBV4-1 and TRBJ2-1; TRBD1 might be the D (5 bases). V was shortened by 2 bases and J by 10 bases, with 12 bases between the two germline ends. The V gene's germline CDR1 is MGHRA and CDR2 YSYEKL. The CDR3 has 13 amino acids. The CDR3 here is CASSQFQGNEQFF. CDR3 coding DNA: TGCGCCAGCAGCCAATTCCAGGGCAACGAGCAGTTCTTC.

The gene calls are TRBV5-4 and TRBJ2-1, with 12 bases lining up with TRBD2. The germline CDR1 and CDR2 sequences are SGHNT and YYREEE (reference sequence). V lost 0 bases, J lost 2 bases, and 6 bases stayed unmatched. The CDR3 covers 18 residues. DNA of the CDR3: TGTGCCAGCAGCTTGGGTCCTAGCGGGGGGGTAACCTACAATGAGCAGTTCTTC. Amino acids: CASSLGPSGGVTYNEQFF.

The chain combines TRBV12-3 or TRBV12-4 with TRBJ1-5; no reliable D call. CDR3 length equals 13 residues. Trimming took 1 base from V and 3 from J, leaving 4 bases between them. CDR3 region: CASSLGNNQPQHF. Written as DNA, the CDR3 is TGTGCCAGCAGTTTAGGGAACAATCAGCCCCAGCATTTT.